This T cell receptor beta chain was captured in a study of blood T cell repertoires in COVID-19. As for the study in general: The study drew acute and convalescent COVID-19 samples from the United States, Italy and Spain. From T cells, B-cell-depleted T cells, or PBMCs came the material, which was cDNA or gDNA.

CDR1 and CDR2 (germline): LGHDT, YNNKEL (reference sequence). This CDR3 is 15 amino acids long. The V and J ends lost 4 bases and 2 bases, in that order; junction bases with no gene match: 5. Authors' processing steps: Estimates of nucleated cell counts were drawn from the amplification of reference gene primers. TCRdb's copy holds only in-frame clones and misses some; the assay was immunoSEQ multiplex PCR. That table supplies the V and J calls and clone size; D and trimming were determined from the DNA. The table lists hundreds of thousands of clones, almost 85% of them singletons. The chain couples TRBV3-1 (or the pseudogene TRBV3-2) to TRBJ2-7; 10 positions match TRBD1. The sequencing sample was made of peripheral blood. The TCR originated in a man in his fifties with active or convalescent COVID-19. The CDR3 DNA sequence: TGTGCCAGCAGCCCCAGGGACAGGGGAACCTACGAGCAGTACTTC. Its protein product is CASSPRDRGTYEQYF.